The next 11 T cell receptor beta chains were all read from a single sample in a study of prognosis after radiotherapy for stage I lung cancer. From genomic DNA, TCR beta CDR3 was amplified by two-round multiplex PCR. Amplification in first-round PCR relied on primers specific to each TRBV and TRBJ gene. TCRdb re-called the multiplex PCR reads with MiXCR, one entry per CDR3 protein. This table has nearly 25,000 distinct CDR3 sequences, roughly 40% appearing once. The sample here was PBMCs, taken before or after stereotactic body radiation therapy (not recorded which). Receptors originate from a donor aged 50 or older with non-small cell lung cancer.

This clonotype was observed at least ten times. The chain recombines TRBV9 with TRBJ1-2, with D possibly TRBD1 on 5 matching bases. This CDR3 region has 13 residues. The V and J ends lost 3 bases and 3 bases respectively, with 9 bases between them. Germline CDR1 SGDLS, CDR2 YYNGEE. CDR3 region: CASSGQGYYGYTF. The CDR3, as DNA: TGTGCCAGCAGCGGTCAGGGTTACTATGGCTACACCTTC. The full variable domain, with the rest looked up from reference TRBV9 and TRBJ1-2, is DSGVTQTPKHLITATGQRVTLRCSPRSGDLSVYWYQQSLDQGLQFLIQYYNGEERAKGNILERFSAQQFPDLHSELNLSSLELGDSALYFCASSGQGYYGYTFGSGTRLTVV.

Concerning this clonotype itself: This probably arose from a read error, given a far larger clone one base away. The V call is TRBV6-6, the J call TRBJ2-5, with 9 bases that match TRBD2. Trimming cost V 0 bases and J 8 bases; bases outside gene matches: 7. The CDR3 length is 15 residues. Germline V gene sequence: CDR1 MNHNY, CDR2 SVGAGI (reference sequence). The CDR3 sequence: CASSYSASGIDTQYF. CDR3 coding DNA: TGTGCCAGCAGTTACTCGGCTAGCGGGATAGATACCCAGTACTTC.

The chain uses TRBV19 and TRBJ2-3; no clear D gene. Germline V CDR1 and CDR2: LNHDA, SQIVND (reference sequence). V lost 0 bases and J 2 bases, leaving 9 bases between the germline ends. This CDR3 has 15 amino acids. This CDR3 reads CASSIDPSTTDTQYF. The CDR3 DNA sequence: TGTGCCAGTAGTATAGATCCTAGTACCACAGATACGCAGTATTTT.

This clonotype was found a few times. This chain uses TRBV10-3 with TRBJ2-3; no definite D call. Trimming took off 2 bases at V and 6 bases at J, with 9 bases between the two ends. Germline V gene lookup returns CDR1 ENHRY and CDR2 SYGVKD. The length of the CDR3 is 13 residues. The CDR3 protein is CAISEGEADTQYF. CDR3 bases: TGTGCCATCAGTGAGGGGGAAGCCGATACGCAGTATTTT.

In its sample, this clonotype was seen many times. The J gene is TRBJ1-6, the V gene TRBV19; 8 bases agree with TRBD1. Per germline, CDR1 LNHDA and CDR2 SQIVND (reference sequence). The CDR3 has 14 amino acids. Germline trimming cut 7 bases from V and 10 bases from J; bases unmatched to any gene: 9. The CDR3 sequence: CASTKVQGDSPLHF. The CDR3 DNA reads TGTGCCAGTACCAAGGTACAGGGGGACTCACCCCTCCACTTT. The full variable domain, its missing parts supplied by reference TRBV19 and TRBJ1-6, is DGGITQSPKYLFRKEGQNVTLSCEQNLNHDAMYWYRQDPGQGLRLIYYSQIVNDFQKGDIAEGYSVSREKKESFPLTVTSAQKNPTAFYLCASTKVQGDSPLHFGNGTRLTVT.

This clonotype was seen many times. The chain recombines TRBV6-1 with TRBJ2-5; no reliable D call. Between the trimmed V and J ends, which lost 7 bases and 4 bases, there was a span of 16 bases. The CDR3 sequence is 14 residues long. The germline V gene has CDR1 MNHNS and CDR2 SASEGT. CDR3 residues: CASTPPGWGETQYF. CDR3 DNA: TGTGCCAGCACCCCCCCCGGATGGGGAGAGACCCAGTACTTC.

This clonotype was observed a few times. The J gene is TRBJ2-5, the V gene TRBV27, with a possible D match to TRBD2 (6 bases). CDR1 and CDR2 (germline): MNHEY, SMNVEV (reference sequence). V was trimmed by 4 bases and J by 4 bases, leaving 19 bases between them. CDR3 length: 16 amino acids. The CDR3 DNA sequence: TGTGCCAGCAGTTCGATTCTGGAGGGGTGGGGAGAGACCCAGTACTTC. The encoded protein is CASSSILEGWGETQYF.

Remarks on this clonotype: A much larger clone is a single base away; this may be a read error. The genes are TRBV16 and TRBJ2-5; 10 bases line up with TRBD2. CDR1 and CDR2 (germline): KGHSY, FQNENV. This CDR3 is built from 16 residues. The CDR3 DNA follows: TGTGCCAGCAACCAATCGAGGGCTAGCGGGAGAGGGACCCAGTACTTC. Translating it yields CASNQSRASGRGTQYF.

This clonotype was detected ten times or more. The chain employs TRBV14 and TRBJ2-1; a weak D match, TRBD1 (6 bases). Germline CDR1 is SGHDN and CDR2 is FVKESK. There are 12 residues in the CDR3. V lost 7 bases and J lost 6, with 10 bases in between. The CDR3 DNA reads TGTGCCAGCACCCTGGGGGCCAATGAGCAGTTCTTC. It codes for CASTLGANEQFF.

At least ten counts were recorded for this clonotype. V and J are TRBV20-1 and TRBJ2-5; D call uncertain. The germline CDR1 and CDR2 sequences are DFQATT and SNEGSKA (reference sequence). The V end was cut by 5 bases, the J end by 5 bases, with 12 bases between. The CDR3 is 12 amino acids. The chain's CDR3 is CSAQESVETQYF. CDR3 bases: TGCAGTGCTCAGGAGTCGGTGGAGACCCAGTACTTC.

This clonotype was seen many times. The gene calls are TRBV24-1 and TRBJ2-5; D may correspond to TRBD1 or TRBD2 (5 bases each). The V end was cut by 3 bases, the J end by 0 bases, with 13 bases between. CDR3 size: 16 residues. Germline CDR1 is KGHDR and CDR2 is SFDVKD. CDR3 sequence: CATSDPRGPYQETQYF. CDR3 coding DNA: TGTGCCACCAGTGATCCCCGGGGACCGTACCAAGAGACCCAGTACTTC.